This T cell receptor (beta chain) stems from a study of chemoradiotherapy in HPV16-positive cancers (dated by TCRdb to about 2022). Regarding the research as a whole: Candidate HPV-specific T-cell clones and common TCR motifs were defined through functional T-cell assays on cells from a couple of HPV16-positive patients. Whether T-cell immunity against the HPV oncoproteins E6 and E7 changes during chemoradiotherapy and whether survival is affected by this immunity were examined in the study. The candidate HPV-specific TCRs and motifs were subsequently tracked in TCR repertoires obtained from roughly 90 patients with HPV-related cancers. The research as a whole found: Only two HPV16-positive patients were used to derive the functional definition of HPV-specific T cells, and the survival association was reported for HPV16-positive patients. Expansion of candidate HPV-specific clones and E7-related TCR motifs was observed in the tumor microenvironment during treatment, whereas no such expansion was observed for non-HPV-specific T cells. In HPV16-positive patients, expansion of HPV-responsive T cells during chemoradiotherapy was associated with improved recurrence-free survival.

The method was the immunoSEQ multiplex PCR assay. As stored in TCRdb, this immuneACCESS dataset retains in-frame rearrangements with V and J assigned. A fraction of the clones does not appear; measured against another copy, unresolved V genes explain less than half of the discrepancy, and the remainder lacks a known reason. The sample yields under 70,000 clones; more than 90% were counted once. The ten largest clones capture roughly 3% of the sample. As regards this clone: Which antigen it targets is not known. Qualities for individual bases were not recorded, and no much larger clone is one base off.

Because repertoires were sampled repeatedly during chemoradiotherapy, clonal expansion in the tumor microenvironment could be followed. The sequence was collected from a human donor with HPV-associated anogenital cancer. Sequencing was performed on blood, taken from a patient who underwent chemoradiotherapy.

CDR3 reads: CASRRVDRDYGYTF. Here is the DNA: TGTGCCAGCAGGCGGGTAGACAGGGACTATGGCTACACCTTC. Recombination joined TRBV5-6 with TRBJ1-2; 7 bases in between match TRBD1. Trimming accounts for 5 bases at V and 3 bases at J, while the number of junction bases matched to no gene is 7. The CDR3 covers 14 residues, taking in both the cysteine and the phenylalanine. The sequence is cut down to CDR3 DNA, 42 bases in frame from base 1. CDR1 and CDR2 are read off the germline V gene as SGHDT and YYEEEE. The entire variable domain, with the stretches around the CDR3 drawn from the reference TRBV5-6 and TRBJ1-2 proteins, is DAGVTQSPTHLIKTRGQQVTLRCSPKSGHDTVSWYQQALGQGPQFIFQYYEEEERQRGNFPDRFSGHQFPNYSSELNVNALLLGDSALYLCASRRVDRDYGYTFGSGTRLTVV.